The T cell receptor (beta chain) under discussion was sequenced for a study of blood T cell repertoires in COVID-19. Study-level information: Nucleic acid was either cDNA or gDNA, and it came from T cells, B-cell-depleted T cells, or PBMCs.

The CDR3 consists of 16 residues. V gave up 2 bases and J gave up 5 bases; unmatched junction bases: 6. CDR1 is MNHEY and CDR2 is SVGAGI in the germline V gene. Study processing details: Amplified reference gene primers provided the basis for estimating nucleated cell counts. Method: immunoSEQ multiplex PCR; TCRdb's copy keeps in-frame clones and lacks some. V and J calls and clone size come straight from that table; D and trimming were deduced from the DNA. The data contain a few hundred thousand clones, around 80% of them singletons. Sequencing used PBMCs or T cells enriched from blood (not recorded which). The TCR comes from a man aged 30-40 years with acute COVID-19. This chain connects TRBV6-5 to TRBJ1-4, with 9 bases aligning to TRBD1. CDR3 nucleotides: TGTGCCAGCAGTTACGGTACCGGGACAGGGAATGAAAAACTGTTTTTT. As protein: CASSYGTGTGNEKLFF.